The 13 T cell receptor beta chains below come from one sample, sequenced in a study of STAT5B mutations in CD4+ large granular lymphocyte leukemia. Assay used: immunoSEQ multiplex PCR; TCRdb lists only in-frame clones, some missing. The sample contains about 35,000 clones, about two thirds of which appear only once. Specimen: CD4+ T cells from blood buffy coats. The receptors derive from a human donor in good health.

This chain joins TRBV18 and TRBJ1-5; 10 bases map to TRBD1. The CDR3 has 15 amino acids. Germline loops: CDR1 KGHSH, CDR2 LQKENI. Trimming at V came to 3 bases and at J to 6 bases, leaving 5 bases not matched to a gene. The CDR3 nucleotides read TGTGCCAGCTCACCGGGCGGGACAGGGGTTCAGCCCCAGCATTTT. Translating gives CASSPGGTGVQPQHF.

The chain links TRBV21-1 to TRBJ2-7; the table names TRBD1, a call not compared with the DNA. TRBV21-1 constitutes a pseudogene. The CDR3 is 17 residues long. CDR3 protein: CASSKGQGMGWLYEQYF. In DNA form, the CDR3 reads TGTGCCAGCAGCAAAGGACAGGGGATGGGTTGGTTGTACGAGCAGTACTTC.

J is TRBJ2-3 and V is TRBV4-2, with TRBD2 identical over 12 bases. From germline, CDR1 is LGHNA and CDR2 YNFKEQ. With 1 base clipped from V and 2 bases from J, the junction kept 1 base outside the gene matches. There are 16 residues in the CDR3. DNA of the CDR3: TGTGCCAGCAGCCAAGGGACTAGCGGGGTCACAGATACGCAGTATTTT. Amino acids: CASSQGTSGVTDTQYF.

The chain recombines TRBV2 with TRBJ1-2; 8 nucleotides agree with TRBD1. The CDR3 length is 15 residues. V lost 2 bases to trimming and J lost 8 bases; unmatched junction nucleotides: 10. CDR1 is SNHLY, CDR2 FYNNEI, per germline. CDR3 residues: CASSERRGTGQGYTF. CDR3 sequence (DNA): TGTGCCAGCAGTGAAAGGCGGGGGACAGGTCAAGGCTACACCTTC.

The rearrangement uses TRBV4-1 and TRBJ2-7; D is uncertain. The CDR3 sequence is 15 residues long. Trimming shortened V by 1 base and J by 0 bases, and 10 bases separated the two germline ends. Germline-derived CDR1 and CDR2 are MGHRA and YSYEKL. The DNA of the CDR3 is TGCGCCAGCAGCCAAGTTACAGAGAGCTCCTACGAGCAGTACTTC. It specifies CASSQVTESSYEQYF.

The CDR3, as DNA: TGTGCTAGTGGTTTGAATGTAGGACAGCTAGAACTGTTTTTT. This sequence encodes CASGLNVGQLELFF. V gene TRBV12-5 combines with J gene TRBJ2-2; TRBD1 might be the D (6 bases). Trimming took off 2 bases at V and 14 bases at J, with 18 bases between the two ends. There are 14 residues in the CDR3. Germline loops: CDR1 LGHNT, CDR2 FRNRAP.

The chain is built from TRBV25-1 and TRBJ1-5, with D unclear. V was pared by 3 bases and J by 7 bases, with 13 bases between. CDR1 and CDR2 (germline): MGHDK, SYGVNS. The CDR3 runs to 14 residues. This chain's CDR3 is CASSEGLARQPQHF. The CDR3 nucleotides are TGTGCCAGCAGTGAGGGATTGGCACGGCAGCCCCAGCATTTT. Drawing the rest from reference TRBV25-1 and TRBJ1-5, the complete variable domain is EADIYQTPRYLVIGTGKKITLECSQTMGHDKMYWYQQDPGMELHLIHYSYGVNSTEKGDLSSESTVSRIRTEHFPLTLESARPSHTSQYLCASSEGLARQPQHFGDGTRLSIL.

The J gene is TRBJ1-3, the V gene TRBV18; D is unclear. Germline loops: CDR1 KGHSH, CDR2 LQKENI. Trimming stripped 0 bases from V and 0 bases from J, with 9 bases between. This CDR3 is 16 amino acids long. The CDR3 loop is CASSPPASVSGNTIYF. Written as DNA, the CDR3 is TGTGCCAGCTCACCACCGGCGTCAGTCTCTGGAAACACCATATATTTT.

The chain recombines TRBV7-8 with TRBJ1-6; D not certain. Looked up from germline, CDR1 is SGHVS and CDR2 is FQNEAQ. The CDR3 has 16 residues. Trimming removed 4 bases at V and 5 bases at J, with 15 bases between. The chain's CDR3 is CASSSHLPGNNSPLHF. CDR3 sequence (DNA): TGTGCCAGCAGCTCTCATTTGCCGGGTAATAATTCACCCCTCCACTTT. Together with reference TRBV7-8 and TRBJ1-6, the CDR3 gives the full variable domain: GAGVSQSPRYKVAKRGQDVALRCDPISGHVSLFWYQQALGQGPEFLTYFQNEAQLDKSGLPSDRFFAERPEGSVSTLKIQRTQQEDSAVYLCASSSHLPGNNSPLHFGNGTRLTVT.

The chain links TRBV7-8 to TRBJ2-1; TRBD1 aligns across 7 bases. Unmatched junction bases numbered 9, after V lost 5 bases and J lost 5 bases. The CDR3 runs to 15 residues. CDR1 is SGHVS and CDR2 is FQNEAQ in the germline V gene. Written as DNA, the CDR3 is TGTGCCAGCAGCCCGGACAGGTATTCCCACAATGAGCAGTTCTTC. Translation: CASSPDRYSHNEQFF.

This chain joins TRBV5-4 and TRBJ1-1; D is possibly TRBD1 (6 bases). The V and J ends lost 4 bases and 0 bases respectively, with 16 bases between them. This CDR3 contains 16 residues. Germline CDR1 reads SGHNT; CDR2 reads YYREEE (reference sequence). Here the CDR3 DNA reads TGTGCCAGCAGCCCGAGGCCGGGACAAGTGAACACTGAAGCTTTCTTT. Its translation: CASSPRPGQVNTEAFF.

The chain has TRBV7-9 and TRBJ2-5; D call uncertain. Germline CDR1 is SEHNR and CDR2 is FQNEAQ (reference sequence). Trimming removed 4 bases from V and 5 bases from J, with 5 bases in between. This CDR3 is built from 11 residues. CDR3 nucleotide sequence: TGTGCCAGCAGCTCGAGGGAGACCCAGTACTTC. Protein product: CASSSRETQYF.

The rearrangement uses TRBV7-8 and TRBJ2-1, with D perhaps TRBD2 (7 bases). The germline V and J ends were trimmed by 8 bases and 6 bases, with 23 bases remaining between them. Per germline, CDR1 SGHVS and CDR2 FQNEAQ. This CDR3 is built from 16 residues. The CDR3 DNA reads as TGTGCCAGCCACCCGAGAGTAGGGGGGGAAATCAATGAGCAGTTCTTC. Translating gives CASHPRVGGEINEQFF.